This is a list of T cell receptor beta chains from one sample in a study of response to subunit inactivated influenza vaccine. In TCRdb, the RT-PCR reads were re-called with MiXCR into one record per CDR3 protein. Here the sample spans 430,000 or so distinct CDR3 sequences, approximately 11% being singletons. Sequenced material: PBMCs from blood, taken 35 to 45 days after vaccination. The receptors derive from a man aged 50 to 59 who received an inactivated influenza vaccine. Both conserved end residues are part of each CDR3. D genes are given only for firm matches. A row's size may be missing; if present it is once, few, many or a size class.

clone size: many; J gene: TRBJ2-3; D gene: .; V gene: TRBV5-8; CDR3 protein: CASSFLSQAWGTQYF; CDR3 DNA: TGTGCCAGCAGCTTCTTATCACAGGCCTGGGGCACGCAGTATTTT
clone size: few; J gene: TRBJ2-3; D gene: .; V gene: TRBV6-5; CDR3 protein: CASSYTYTDTQYF; CDR3 DNA: TGTGCCAGCAGCTACACTTACACAGATACGCAGTATTTT
clone size: .; J gene: TRBJ2-3; D gene: .; V gene: TRBV6-5; CDR3 protein: CASIIVHAADTQYF; CDR3 DNA: TGTGCCAGCATTATTGTCCACGCGGCAGATACGCAGTATTTT
clone size: few; J gene: TRBJ2-1; D gene: TRBD2; V gene: TRBV11-1; CDR3 protein: CASSPKPGLAGFITYNEQFF; CDR3 DNA: TGTGCCAGCAGCCCGAAACCGGGACTAGCGGGATTTATCACCTACAATGAGCAGTTCTTC
clone size: many; J gene: TRBJ2-5; D gene: .; V gene: TRBV5-1; CDR3 protein: CASSLGSISLGETQYF; CDR3 DNA: TGCGCCAGCAGCTTGGGCTCTATATCCCTTGGAGAGACCCAGTACTTC
clone size: .; J gene: TRBJ2-7; D gene: TRBD2; V gene: TRBV9; CDR3 protein: CASSTSGTSAVHEQYF; CDR3 DNA: TGTGCCAGCAGCACCTCCGGGACTAGCGCAGTCCACGAGCAGTACTTC
clone size: few; J gene: TRBJ2-4; D gene: TRBD2; V gene: TRBV11-2; CDR3 protein: CASSWAGTSGRIGSIQYF; CDR3 DNA: TGTGCCAGCAGCTGGGCCGGGACTAGCGGGAGGATTGGAAGCATTCAGTACTTC
clone size: .; J gene: TRBJ1-4; D gene: .; V gene: TRBV12-3/TRBV12-4; CDR3 protein: CASSSPIMGPEKLFF; CDR3 DNA: TGTGCCAGCAGTTCCCCTATAATGGGACCCGAAAAACTGTTTTTT
clone size: .; J gene: TRBJ2-6; D gene: TRBD1; V gene: TRBV2; CDR3 protein: CASSWPGGSGANVLTF; CDR3 DNA: TGTGCCAGCAGTTGGCCAGGGGGCTCTGGGGCCAACGTCCTGACTTTC
clone size: few; J gene: TRBJ2-6; D gene: .; V gene: TRBV20-1; CDR3 protein: CSARIGSGANVLTF; CDR3 DNA: TGCAGTGCTAGGATTGGCTCTGGGGCCAACGTCCTGACTTTC
clone size: .; J gene: TRBJ1-2; D gene: TRBD1; V gene: TRBV6-4; CDR3 protein: CASSATGQGGYGYTF; CDR3 DNA: TGTGCCAGCAGTGCCACGGGACAGGGAGGCTATGGCTACACCTTC
clone size: few; J gene: TRBJ1-1; D gene: .; V gene: TRBV6-1; CDR3 protein: CATFGTGDTEAFF; CDR3 DNA: TGTGCCACCTTCGGGACGGGGGACACTGAAGCTTTCTTT
clone size: few; J gene: TRBJ1-2; D gene: TRBD1; V gene: TRBV7-2; CDR3 protein: CASSPRQGGNYGYTF; CDR3 DNA: TGTGCCAGCAGCCCACGACAGGGAGGGAACTATGGCTACACCTTC
clone size: .; J gene: TRBJ2-5; D gene: TRBD2; V gene: TRBV7-2; CDR3 protein: CASSTKGTSGGWETQYF; CDR3 DNA: TGTGCCAGCAGCACCAAGGGGACTAGCGGGGGTTGGGAGACCCAGTACTTC
clone size: .; J gene: TRBJ1-2; D gene: .; V gene: TRBV9; CDR3 protein: CASSVVEGSYTF; CDR3 DNA: TGTGCCAGCAGCGTAGTTGAAGGATCCTACACCTTC
clone size: .; J gene: TRBJ2-3; D gene: .; V gene: TRBV11-2; CDR3 protein: CASRGVSTDTQYF; CDR3 DNA: TGTGCCAGCAGGGGGGTTAGCACAGATACGCAGTATTTT
clone size: many; J gene: TRBJ2-2; D gene: .; V gene: TRBV5-1; CDR3 protein: CASRTLGENTGELFF; CDR3 DNA: TGCGCCAGCAGGACCCTGGGGGAGAACACCGGGGAGCTGTTTTTT
clone size: few; J gene: TRBJ2-7; D gene: TRBD1; V gene: TRBV11-1; CDR3 protein: CASSFTRFGQGGDEQYF; CDR3 DNA: TGTGCCAGCAGCTTTACTCGGTTCGGACAGGGGGGCGACGAGCAGTACTTC
clone size: few; J gene: TRBJ2-7; D gene: .; V gene: TRBV20-1; CDR3 protein: CSVSGLAYEQYF; CDR3 DNA: TGCAGTGTTTCGGGATTGGCCTACGAGCAGTACTTC
clone size: few; J gene: TRBJ2-3; D gene: .; V gene: TRBV7-2; CDR3 protein: CASSLWAGADTQYF; CDR3 DNA: TGTGCCAGCAGCTTATGGGCAGGGGCAGATACGCAGTATTTT
clone size: .; J gene: TRBJ2-3; D gene: .; V gene: TRBV10-1; CDR3 protein: CASSESKGRSTDTQYF; CDR3 DNA: TGCGCCAGCAGTGAGTCCAAGGGACGGAGCACAGATACGCAGTATTTT
clone size: .; J gene: TRBJ2-1; D gene: .; V gene: TRBV9; CDR3 protein: CASSVRGEQFF; CDR3 DNA: TGTGCCAGCAGCGTGAGGGGGGAGCAGTTCTTC
clone size: .; J gene: TRBJ1-1; D gene: .; V gene: TRBV7-2; CDR3 protein: CASSSLRTVNTEAFF; CDR3 DNA: TGTGCCAGCAGCTCCCTAAGGACGGTGAACACTGAAGCTTTCTTT
clone size: few; J gene: TRBJ2-1; D gene: TRBD1; V gene: TRBV3-1; CDR3 protein: CASSQDLTGGRDEQFF; CDR3 DNA: TGTGCCAGCAGCCAAGATCTAACAGGGGGTAGGGATGAGCAGTTCTTC
clone size: many; J gene: TRBJ2-7; D gene: TRBD2; V gene: TRBV5-1; CDR3 protein: CASSKGTTGEQYF; CDR3 DNA: TGCGCCAGCAGCAAAGGGACTACGGGGGAGCAGTACTTC
clone size: .; J gene: TRBJ1-2; D gene: TRBD1; V gene: TRBV20-1; CDR3 protein: CSASHVGGAYGYTF; CDR3 DNA: TGCAGTGCTAGCCATGTAGGGGGCGCTTACGGCTACACCTTC
clone size: .; J gene: TRBJ2-7; D gene: .; V gene: TRBV10-1; CDR3 protein: CASSEYSGPGIYEQYF; CDR3 DNA: TGCGCCAGCAGTGAGTATTCTGGCCCGGGGATCTACGAGCAGTACTTC
clone size: .; J gene: TRBJ2-1; D gene: TRBD2; V gene: TRBV4-2; CDR3 protein: CASSQDATGGPFNEQFF; CDR3 DNA: TGTGCCAGCAGCCAAGACGCCACGGGAGGACCCTTTAATGAGCAGTTCTTC
clone size: few; J gene: TRBJ2-3; D gene: .; V gene: TRBV6-5; CDR3 protein: CASSYSNGGTDTQYF; CDR3 DNA: TGTGCCAGCAGTTACTCGAACGGGGGCACAGATACGCAGTATTTT
clone size: many; J gene: TRBJ2-1; D gene: .; V gene: TRBV12-3/TRBV12-4; CDR3 protein: CATGTDIYNEQFF; CDR3 DNA: TGTGCCACTGGGACTGATATCTACAATGAGCAGTTCTTC
clone size: few; J gene: TRBJ1-1; D gene: .; V gene: TRBV20-1; CDR3 protein: CSARDPPSEAFF; CDR3 DNA: TGCAGTGCTAGAGATCCCCCATCGGAAGCTTTCTTT
clone size: many; J gene: TRBJ2-1; D gene: .; V gene: TRBV7-9; CDR3 protein: CASSGYGEQFF; CDR3 DNA: TGTGCCAGCAGCGGATACGGTGAGCAGTTCTTC
clone size: .; J gene: TRBJ2-1; D gene: TRBD2; V gene: TRBV20-1; CDR3 protein: CSARNEGTSVNEQFF; CDR3 DNA: TGCAGTGCTAGAAACGAGGGGACTAGCGTCAATGAGCAGTTCTTC
clone size: few; J gene: TRBJ1-2; D gene: .; V gene: TRBV7-2; CDR3 protein: CASSPSNRESFYGYTF; CDR3 DNA: TGTGCCAGCAGCCCCTCAAACAGGGAAAGTTTCTATGGCTACACCTTC
clone size: .; J gene: TRBJ1-2; D gene: .; V gene: TRBV29-1; CDR3 protein: CSVIPDMGGLGGYTF; CDR3 DNA: TGCAGCGTGATCCCTGATATGGGGGGGCTAGGTGGCTACACCTTC
clone size: .; J gene: TRBJ2-1; D gene: .; V gene: TRBV7-6; CDR3 protein: CASSDDSYNEQFF; CDR3 DNA: TGTGCCAGCAGCGACGACTCCTACAATGAGCAGTTCTTC
clone size: few; J gene: TRBJ2-7; D gene: .; V gene: TRBV3-1; CDR3 protein: CASRGGHEQYF; CDR3 DNA: TGTGCCAGCCGGGGAGGCCACGAGCAGTACTTC
clone size: few; J gene: TRBJ2-7; D gene: .; V gene: TRBV12-3/TRBV12-4; CDR3 protein: CASSTSWTEGTHEQYF; CDR3 DNA: TGTGCCAGCAGTACCAGCTGGACAGAGGGGACCCACGAGCAGTACTTC
clone size: many; J gene: TRBJ2-1; D gene: TRBD1; V gene: TRBV6-5; CDR3 protein: CASSYSGTDEQFF; CDR3 DNA: TGTGCCAGCAGTTACTCTGGGACAGATGAGCAGTTCTTC
clone size: .; J gene: TRBJ2-7; D gene: TRBD1; V gene: TRBV18; CDR3 protein: CASLRQGHSYEQYF; CDR3 DNA: TGTGCCAGCCTAAGACAGGGGCACTCCTACGAGCAGTACTTC
clone size: .; J gene: TRBJ1-5; D gene: .; V gene: TRBV12-3/TRBV12-4; CDR3 protein: CASSLGALKVPQHF; CDR3 DNA: TGTGCCAGCAGCCTCGGTGCCCTCAAGGTGCCCCAGCATTTT
clone size: few; J gene: TRBJ2-6; D gene: .; V gene: TRBV18; CDR3 protein: CASSPAPAGANVLTF; CDR3 DNA: TGTGCCAGCTCACCGGCTCCAGCTGGGGCCAACGTCCTGACTTTC
clone size: .; J gene: TRBJ2-5; D gene: .; V gene: TRBV4-3; CDR3 protein: CASSKGSGGIEETQYF; CDR3 DNA: TGCGCCAGCAGCAAAGGAAGTGGGGGTATAGAGGAGACCCAGTACTTC
clone size: .; J gene: TRBJ1-2; D gene: .; V gene: TRBV4-1; CDR3 protein: CASSQVRGSSGYTF; CDR3 DNA: TGCGCCAGCAGCCAAGTTCGGGGGAGTAGTGGCTACACCTTC
clone size: .; J gene: TRBJ2-7; D gene: .; V gene: TRBV27; CDR3 protein: CASSLSGAKQYF; CDR3 DNA: TGTGCCAGCAGTTTATCGGGGGCTAAGCAGTACTTC
clone size: .; J gene: TRBJ2-2; D gene: TRBD1; V gene: TRBV2; CDR3 protein: CASRLTGGLTGELFF; CDR3 DNA: TGTGCCAGCAGGTTGACAGGGGGCTTGACCGGGGAGCTGTTTTTT
clone size: many; J gene: TRBJ2-7; D gene: TRBD1; V gene: TRBV12-3/TRBV12-4; CDR3 protein: CASSPDRGVPHEQYF; CDR3 DNA: TGTGCCAGCAGTCCTGACAGGGGAGTCCCCCACGAGCAGTACTTC
clone size: few; J gene: TRBJ2-1; D gene: .; V gene: TRBV5-1; CDR3 protein: CASSPLGVAISYNEQFF; CDR3 DNA: TGCGCCAGCAGCCCCTTGGGGGTAGCGATATCCTACAATGAGCAGTTCTTC
clone size: few; J gene: TRBJ2-7; D gene: .; V gene: TRBV20-1; CDR3 protein: CSARQERNYEQYF; CDR3 DNA: TGCAGTGCTAGACAGGAACGGAACTACGAGCAGTACTTC
clone size: many; J gene: TRBJ1-5; D gene: TRBD1; V gene: TRBV6-2/TRBV6-3; CDR3 protein: CASRTGQGRHQPQHF; CDR3 DNA: TGTGCCAGCAGGACAGGACAGGGTAGACATCAGCCCCAGCATTTT
clone size: few; J gene: TRBJ2-7; D gene: .; V gene: TRBV20-1; CDR3 protein: CSALSGGAYEQYF; CDR3 DNA: TGCAGTGCTCTTTCGGGGGGCGCCTACGAGCAGTACTTC
clone size: many; J gene: TRBJ2-5; D gene: TRBD2; V gene: TRBV20-1; CDR3 protein: CSARDDTSGERYF; CDR3 DNA: TGCAGTGCTAGAGACGATACTAGCGGAGAACGGTACTTC
clone size: .; J gene: TRBJ2-6; D gene: .; V gene: TRBV4-2; CDR3 protein: CASSQGPGAGANVLTF; CDR3 DNA: TGTGCCAGCAGCCAAGGCCCTGGAGCTGGGGCCAACGTCCTGACTTTC
clone size: many; J gene: TRBJ2-1; D gene: .; V gene: TRBV6-1; CDR3 protein: CASSMVGGRANEQFF; CDR3 DNA: TGTGCCAGCAGTATGGTGGGGGGCCGGGCGAATGAGCAGTTCTTC
clone size: few; J gene: TRBJ2-7; D gene: .; V gene: TRBV4-1; CDR3 protein: CASSHSLGGYEQYF; CDR3 DNA: TGCGCCAGCAGCCATAGCTTGGGGGGCTACGAGCAGTACTTC
clone size: .; J gene: TRBJ2-2; D gene: .; V gene: TRBV7-2; CDR3 protein: CASSPKASLVTGELFF; CDR3 DNA: TGTGCCAGCAGCCCTAAGGCTAGCCTAGTCACCGGGGAGCTGTTTTTT
clone size: .; J gene: TRBJ2-7; D gene: TRBD1; V gene: TRBV12-3/TRBV12-4; CDR3 protein: CASSLETGGAPYEQYF; CDR3 DNA: TGTGCCAGCAGTTTAGAAACAGGGGGCGCCCCGTACGAGCAGTACTTC
clone size: few; J gene: TRBJ2-1; D gene: .; V gene: TRBV3-1; CDR3 protein: CASSQGRGGVMEQFF; CDR3 DNA: TGTGCCAGCAGCCAAGGGAGGGGGGGCGTTATGGAGCAGTTCTTC
clone size: many; J gene: TRBJ2-7; D gene: .; V gene: TRBV10-3; CDR3 protein: CAIGTPNTNEQYF; CDR3 DNA: TGTGCCATTGGGACCCCAAATACCAACGAGCAGTACTTC
clone size: few; J gene: TRBJ2-3; D gene: TRBD1; V gene: TRBV29-1; CDR3 protein: CSVEKGATDTQYF; CDR3 DNA: TGCAGCGTTGAAAAGGGGGCTACAGATACGCAGTATTTT